Listed below are T cell receptor beta chains from one sample, sequenced in a study of PD-L1 blockade in urothelial cancer. TCRdb's table, derived via immunoSEQ multiplex PCR, lists solely in-frame clones and lacks some. This table holds roughly 95,000 clones, around 90% found once. The specimen comprised PBMCs, sampled around atezolizumab (anti-PD-L1) treatment. These receptors came from a man in his 60s with urothelial cancer. The CDR3 runs from the conserved cysteine through the conserved F or W. A D gene is named only where the DNA matches it firmly. Clone size is shown for a subset of rows, as once, few, many or a class of expanded clone.

>.|TRBJ2-1|TRBV2|13|once
TGTGCCAGCAGTGAAGGGCTCTTGGTCGAGCGGTTCTTC
CASSEGLLVERFF
>.|TRBJ2-5|TRBV5-1|13|few
TGCGCCAGCAGCCCCCGTTCTCGGGAGACCCAGTACTTC
CASSPRSRETQYF
>.|TRBJ2-3|TRBV19|14|.
TGTGCCAGTAGTGTGTCAGAAGTCACGAATACGCAGTATTTT
CASSVSEVTNTQYF
>TRBD1|TRBJ2-2|TRBV13|19|.
TGTGCCAGCAGCCCACAGGGGACAGGGGCCCTCGCGAACACCGGGGAGCTGTTTTTT
CASSPQGTGALANTGELFF
>.|TRBJ1-3|TRBV2|14|.
TGTGCCAGCAGTACAGGGTTCTCCGGAAACACCATATATTTT
CASSTGFSGNTIYF
>.|TRBJ1-5|TRBV4-1|17|.
TGCGCCAGCAGCCAAGATGCCCAGGCCGCCTATTATCAGCCCCAGCATTTT
CASSQDAQAAYYQPQHF
>.|TRBJ2-7|TRBV15|14|.
TGTGCCACCAGCAGAGGTGGGACATCCTACGAGCAGTACTTC
CATSRGGTSYEQYF
>.|TRBJ2-1|TRBV12-2|15|.
TGTGCAAGTCGCTCCCCCGGGACACTTACCAATGAGCAGTTCTTC
CASRSPGTLTNEQFF
>TRBD1|TRBJ1-2|TRBV6-1|14|.
TGTGCCAGCAAAACCGGGACAGGAATCTATGGCTACACCTTC
CASKTGTGIYGYTF
>.|TRBJ1-1|TRBV20-1|10|few
TGTGGAGCGCCGAACACTGAAGCTTTCTTT
CGAPNTEAFF
>TRBD1|TRBJ1-2|TRBV5-1|15|.
TGCGCCAGCAGTCCGGGACAGCCAGCTAACTATGGCTACACCTTC
CASSPGQPANYGYTF
>.|TRBJ1-2|TRBV5-8|14|few
TGTGCCAGCAGATCCACTGAGGAGTTCTATGGCTACACCTTC
CASRSTEEFYGYTF
>.|TRBJ2-4|TRBV29-1|13|.
TGCAGTGCCAGGAAGAGTTCCAAAAACATTCAGTACTTC
CSARKSSKNIQYF
>TRBD1|TRBJ2-7|TRBV28|16|.
TGTGCCAGCAGCCCCGACCGGGACAGCCCTCTAGGTGAGCAGTACTTC
CASSPDRDSPLGEQYF
>TRBD2|TRBJ2-5|TRBV5-4|16|.
TGTGCCAGCAGCGGGACTAGCGGCATCGCCCAAGAGACCCAGTACTTC
CASSGTSGIAQETQYF
>.|TRBJ2-3|TRBV5-1|15|few
TGCGCCAGCAGCTTAGGTGACCCCGGGGTAGATACGCAGTATTTT
CASSLGDPGVDTQYF
>TRBD1|TRBJ2-1|TRBV19|13|many
TGTGCCAGTAACCAGGGGGCTGGGAATGAGCAGTTCTTC
CASNQGAGNEQFF
>.|TRBJ2-5|TRBV27|15|.
TGTGCCAGCAGTCCCCTTCGCGGCTACCGAGCGACCCAGTACTTC
CASSPLRGYRATQYF
>.|TRBJ2-6|TRBV19|15|.
TGTGCCAGTAGTAATAGGGGGTCTGGGGCCAACGTCCTGACTTTC
CASSNRGSGANVLTF
>.|TRBJ2-1|TRBV2|13|.
TGTGCCAGCAGTACGGACAACTACAATGAGCAGTTCTTC
CASSTDNYNEQFF
>.|TRBJ1-1|TRBV11-1|13|.
TGTGCCAGCAGCTTAGGAGGGAACACTGAAGCTTTCTTT
CASSLGGNTEAFF
>.|TRBJ1-5|TRBV6-5|15|.
TGTGCCAGCAGTTACACAGGGAGTAGCAATCAGCCCCAGCATTTT
CASSYTGSSNQPQHF
>TRBD2|TRBJ2-7|TRBV5-4|18|.
TGTGCCAGCAGCTTGGCCGGGGATAGCGGGGGGGCCCGGGGAGAGCAGTACTTC
CASSLAGDSGGARGEQYF
>.|TRBJ1-5|TRBV5-6|16|.
TGTGCCAGCAGCTTCCGGGGGGGCGCAGGCAATCAGCCCCAGCATTTT
CASSFRGGAGNQPQHF
>.|TRBJ2-1|TRBV7-9|13|.
TGTGCCAGCAGCTTAGGACAGTACAATGAGCAGTTCTTC
CASSLGQYNEQFF
>.|TRBJ1-2|TRBV28|17|once
TGTGCCAGCAGTTCGCCCCATACCACTCCCTATGACTATGGCTACACCTTC
CASSSPHTTPYDYGYTF
>.|TRBJ2-7|TRBV7-8|14|.
TGTGCCAGCAGCCAAACAGGGACCCCCTACGAGCAGTACTTC
CASSQTGTPYEQYF
>.|TRBJ1-5|TRBV27|15|.
TGTGCCAGCAGTCCAGACAGTTATAGCAATCAGCCCCAGCATTTT
CASSPDSYSNQPQHF
>TRBD1|TRBJ1-2|TRBV6-1|14|.
TGTGCCAGCGGGGACAGGGTCTCTGGCTATGGCTACACCTTC
CASGDRVSGYGYTF
>.|TRBJ2-1|TRBV5-4|13|.
TGTGCCAGCAGCTTGGTATCGAGGAAAGAGCAGTTCTTC
CASSLVSRKEQFF
>.|TRBJ1-1|TRBV6-5|13|.
TGTGCCAGCAGTTACTCCCCGGACACTGAAGCTTTCTTT
CASSYSPDTEAFF
>.|TRBJ2-1|TRBV7-2|14|.
TGTGCCAGCAGCTTAGCGGCGACAAGCAATGAGCAGTTCTTC
CASSLAATSNEQFF
>TRBD1|TRBJ2-7|TRBV15|15|.
TGTGCCACCAGCAGAAGCCGGGACAGGGTGGTCGAGCAGTACTTC
CATSRSRDRVVEQYF
>.|TRBJ2-5|TRBV7-9|12|.
TGTGCCAGCACGTCGGAGTGGCAAACCCAGTACTTC
CASTSEWQTQYF
>.|TRBJ2-5|TRBV2|14|.
TGTGCCAGCAATGCAGGGCGGGGAGGAGAGACCCAGTACTTC
CASNAGRGGETQYF
>.|TRBJ2-4|TRBV2|18|once
TGTGCCAGCAGTGATACCGGAGTCAGCCGGATAGCCAAAAACATTCAGTACTTC
CASSDTGVSRIAKNIQYF
>.|TRBJ1-4|TRBV12-5|14|.
TGTGCTAGTGGTTTGGTAGGGTCGGGAGAAAAACTGTTTTTT
CASGLVGSGEKLFF
>TRBD2|TRBJ2-2|TRBV6-1|15|.
TGTGCCAGCAGTGCACTAGCGGGAGAAATCGGGGAGCTGTTTTTT
CASSALAGEIGELFF
>TRBD2|TRBJ2-1|TRBV7-8|13|.
TGTGCCGGATCTAGCGGGACGTCAGGTGAGCAGTTCTTC
CAGSSGTSGEQFF
>TRBD1|TRBJ1-1|TRBV6-1|16|.
TGTGCCAGCAGTGCCGGGACAGGGTTCATGAACACTGAAGCTTTCTTT
CASSAGTGFMNTEAFF
>.|TRBJ1-6|TRBV28|14|few
TGTGCCAGCGTATCCCCGGCAGGGAACTCACCCCTCCACTTT
CASVSPAGNSPLHF
>.|TRBJ2-2|TRBV4-2|15|.
TGTGCCAGCAGCCACAACCGGGAGTTGGCCGGGGAGCTGTTTTTT
CASSHNRELAGELFF
>.|TRBJ2-7|TRBV4-2|13|.
TGTGCCAGCAGCGCCGGGACTGCCTACGAGCAGTACTTC
CASSAGTAYEQYF
>.|TRBJ2-1|TRBV28|16|.
TGTGCCAGCAGTCCTCATCCAGGGTCGACCCGCAATGAGCAGTTCTTC
CASSPHPGSTRNEQFF
>TRBD1|TRBJ1-1|TRBV5-1|15|.
TGCGCCAGCAGCTCGCTACAGGGGGCGAACACTGAAGCTTTCTTT
CASSSLQGANTEAFF
>.|TRBJ2-7|TRBV5-4|14|.
TGTGCCAGCAGCTTGGACAGGCCGTTCTACGAGCAGTACTTC
CASSLDRPFYEQYF
>TRBD1|TRBJ2-2|TRBV4-3|15|.
TGCGCCAGCAGCCACGGACAGGGGTCTATCCGGGAGCTGTTTTTT
CASSHGQGSIRELFF
>TRBD1|TRBJ1-1|TRBV7-6|13|.
TGTGCCAGCAGCTTTTCCGGGACAGGTGAAGCTTTCTTT
CASSFSGTGEAFF
>TRBD1|TRBJ1-1|TRBV5-6|15|.
TGTGCCAGCAGCCCCCGACAGGGGCGGTCCACTGAAGCTTTCTTT
CASSPRQGRSTEAFF
>.|TRBJ2-3|TRBV29-1|13|.
TGCAGCGTTGAAATTTCGGGCACAGATACGCAGTATTTT
CSVEISGTDTQYF
>TRBD2|TRBJ2-5|TRBV5-1|13|.
TGCGCCACCAGAGGACTAGCGGGGGAGAAAGAGTACTTC
CATRGLAGEKEYF
>TRBD2|TRBJ2-5|TRBV5-1|16|.
TGCGCCAGCAGCTTGGCCGGCGGGGGGCCCCAAGAGACCCAGTACTTC
CASSLAGGGPQETQYF
>TRBD2|TRBJ2-7|TRBV5-8|14|.
TGTGCCAGCAGCTCGGGACTAGCTGGTTACGAGCAGTACTTC
CASSSGLAGYEQYF
>TRBD1|TRBJ1-2|TRBV28|16|.
TGTGCCAGCAGTTTATGGTGGACAGGGTTAGACTATGGCTACACCTTC
CASSLWWTGLDYGYTF
>.|TRBJ1-2|TRBV19|15|.
TGTGCCAGTAGTATTTCCTCAGGAGGGTACTATGGCTACACCTTC
CASSISSGGYYGYTF